In its sample, the clone carrying this TCR beta chain was seen many times. This specimen comes from a study of neurological immune-mediated disorders. The team produced cDNA through 5'RACE using 10-nucleotide random UMIs. Via MiXCR, TCRdb re-called the 5' RACE reads, giving one row per CDR3 protein. The repertoire holds 80,000 to 85,000 distinct CDR3 sequences, roughly 2.6% seen once, with around 1.1% in the top ten. The V gene end was trimmed by 3 bases and the J gene end by 4 bases; junction bases not matched to a gene: 7. The CDR3 spans 15 residues. Germline-derived CDR1 and CDR2 are SGHRS and YFSETQ.

The genes are TRBV5-1 and TRBJ1-1; 9 nucleotides line up with TRBD1. This clonotype originated in a woman aged 30 to 39 with multiple sclerosis. The sample was PBMCs. CDR3 amino acids: CASSSHQTGGTEAFF. Written as DNA, the CDR3 is TGCGCCAGCAGCTCCCATCAGACAGGGGGCACTGAAGCTTTCTTT.